This T cell receptor (beta chain) was retrieved from a study of blood T cells in healthy people across ages. Through a sample-barcoded 5' primer and a J-beta primer mix, a second PCR was run for roughly 6 to 12 cycles. TCRdb called the 5' RACE reads again in MiXCR, with one record for every CDR3 protein. Found here are about 780,000 distinct CDR3 sequences, around 45% of them singletons; the top ten hold around a sixth. There were at least 5.5 micrograms of total RNA extracted from every sample. Comments on this clonotype: The antigen is unknown.

This CDR3 is 15 amino acids long. The V end was cut by 2 bases, the J end by 4 bases, with 12 bases between. Germline V gives CDR1 MNHNY, CDR2 SVGAGI (reference sequence). Broader study findings: Diversity figures derived from one million T cells were judged to underestimate the true value.

The sequenced material came from blood. The receptor was derived from a man older than 75 in good health. The chain employs TRBV6-6 and TRBJ1-5; D gene unclear. CDR3 sequence: CASSYDPRQNQPQHF. In DNA, the CDR3 is TGTGCCAGCAGTTACGATCCCAGGCAAAATCAGCCCCAGCATTTT.